Listed below are T cell receptor beta chains from one sample, sequenced in a study of blood T cell repertoires in COVID-19. Libraries were prepared by immunoSEQ multiplex PCR; TCRdb keeps only in-frame clonotypes and omits some of them. Altogether approximately 54,000 clones are present, more than 70% being singletons, with the ten largest covering approximately 4.1%. Sequencing was performed on peripheral blood. All receptors come from an elderly man with active COVID-19. Both conserved end residues are part of each CDR3. Each record gives: D gene, V gene, J gene, CDR3 DNA, CDR3 protein. The D gene is left open where the match is weak.

NA	TRBV27	TRBJ2-7	TGTGCCAGCAGTTCGGGACTGACCTACGAGCAGTACTTC	CASSSGLTYEQYF
NA	TRBV28	TRBJ1-2	TGTGCCAGCGCCCCAGGGGCAGCTAACTATGGCTACACCTTC	CASAPGAANYGYTF
NA	TRBV5-5	TRBJ2-7	TGTGCCAGCAGCCGGGAGGGACAGGGCTACGAGCAGTACTTC	CASSREGQGYEQYF
NA	TRBV2	TRBJ2-4	TGTGCCAGCAGTGAAAATGAGGCCCTTCAGTACTTC	CASSENEALQYF
NA	TRBV5-6	TRBJ2-1	TGTGCCAGCAGCTTGATCCCAGCAGGGGCTTTCTACAATGAGCAGTTCTTC	CASSLIPAGAFYNEQFF
TRBD1	TRBV5-1	TRBJ2-1	TGCGCCAGCAGTCTAGGGGGCGCCTACAATGAGCAGTTCTTC	CASSLGGAYNEQFF
NA	TRBV9	TRBJ2-2	TGTGCCAGCAGTGGAGGGGGCGGGTTTCTCGGGGAGCTGTTTTTT	CASSGGGGFLGELFF
NA	TRBV7-2	TRBJ2-7	TGTGCCAGCAGCTTAGATCTAGGAGATTTCGGTTACGAGCAGTACTTC	CASSLDLGDFGYEQYF
TRBD1	TRBV7-2	TRBJ1-4	TGTGCCAGCAGCTTAGGGGACAGGGCGCGTGAAAAACTGTTTTTT	CASSLGDRAREKLFF
TRBD1	TRBV5-4	TRBJ2-2	TGTGCCAGCAGCGGAACAGGGGGCGCTTACACCGGGGAGCTGTTTTTT	CASSGTGGAYTGELFF
TRBD1	TRBV19	TRBJ2-3	TGTGCCAGTGCCCGACGCCCGGGACAGGGGACAGATACGCAGTATTTT	CASARRPGQGTDTQYF